This T cell receptor (beta chain) was found in a study of a mutant IDH1 vaccine in newly diagnosed glioma. Study summary: Treated patients were approximately 60% male, around 38% female, mean age roughly 39 years. Patients' prior therapy spanned radiotherapy, temozolomide, or both; most underwent both.

Profiling relied on immunoSEQ multiplex PCR, and the TCRdb table lists in-frame clones only, not all of them. The sample carries approximately 36,000 clones, approximately 78% recorded once. Specified time point: baseline, week 1 (first vaccination visit). The treatment here: pre-vaccination baseline after standard-of-care therapy. Germline values: CDR1 ENHRY, CDR2 SYGVKD. Trimming shortened V by 10 bases and J by 2 bases, and 21 bases separated the two germline ends. The CDR3 consists of 16 residues. This sequence originates from a man in his forties with glioma. Some clones in this sample may be carry-over from other donors' samples. This sequence joins TRBV10-3 and TRBJ1-5; the D gene is possibly TRBD1 (6 bases). The sequences come from PBMCs, collected from a glioma patient treated with radiotherapy, temozolomide or both. CDR3 amino acids: CATQPGAPSGNQPQHF. The CDR3 DNA reads as TGTGCCACCCAGCCGGGGGCCCCCTCGGGCAATCAGCCCCAGCATTTT.